This entry concerns a single T cell receptor (beta chain). Antigen: not known. This CDR3 comprises 12 residues. The germline V gene encodes CDR1 SGHTA and CDR2 FQGNSA. The germline V and J ends were trimmed by 5 bases and 8 bases, with 12 bases remaining between them. Reasons for excluding patients were uncontrolled infection, other autoimmune disease, pregnancy or lactation. This entry belongs to a study of T cells in Graves' hyperthyroidism and ophthalmopathy. The CDR3 regions of TCR beta were amplified from RNA transcripts. The study used the HTBI primer set for a first-round RT-PCR of the TCR CDR3. TCRdb redid the calling of the multiplex PCR reads with MiXCR, one entry per CDR3 protein. Here the sample spans about 510,000 distinct CDR3 sequences, around 43% being singletons. Study outcomes and limitations: In the analysis, a 13 V-J model separated ophthalmopathy from stable hyperthyroidism. The blood repertoire included most of the expanded thyroid clonotypes above 0.001.

The sequence was obtained from an adult woman with Graves' disease, either hyperthyroidism or ophthalmopathy (not recorded which). The chain combines TRBV7-2 with TRBJ1-2, with D perhaps TRBD1 (5 bases). Sequencing input: peripheral blood or thyroid tissue (not recorded which). CDR3 amino acids: CASSPPGGGYTF. CDR3 in DNA: TGTGCCAGCAGCCCCCCCGGGGGGGGCTACACCTTC.